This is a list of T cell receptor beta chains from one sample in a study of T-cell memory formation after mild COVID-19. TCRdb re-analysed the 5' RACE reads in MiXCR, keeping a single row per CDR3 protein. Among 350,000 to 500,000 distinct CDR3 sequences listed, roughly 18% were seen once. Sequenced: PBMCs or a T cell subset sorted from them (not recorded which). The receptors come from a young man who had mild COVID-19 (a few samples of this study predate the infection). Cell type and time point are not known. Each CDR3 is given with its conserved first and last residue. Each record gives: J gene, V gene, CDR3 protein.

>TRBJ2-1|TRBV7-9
CASSFRRGEYNEQFF
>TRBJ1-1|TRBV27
CASSFIISAEAFF
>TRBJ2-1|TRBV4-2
CASSQERTNYNEQFF
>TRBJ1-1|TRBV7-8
CASSLAPGEEVYTEAFF
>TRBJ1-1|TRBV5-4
CASSYTGVTEAFF
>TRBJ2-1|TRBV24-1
CATSDGKIQGNEQFF
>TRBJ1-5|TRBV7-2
CASRPTASNQPQHF
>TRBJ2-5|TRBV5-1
CASSTGQLEETQYF
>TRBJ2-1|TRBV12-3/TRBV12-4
CASSPGLAGNEQFF
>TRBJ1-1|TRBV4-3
CASSPRDGGGAETFF
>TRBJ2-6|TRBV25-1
CASSLLGGTGANVLTF
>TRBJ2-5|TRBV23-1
CASRGDRGLETQYF
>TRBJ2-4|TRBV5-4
CASSLGRGVNIQYF
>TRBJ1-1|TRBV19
CASSTVQYTEAFF
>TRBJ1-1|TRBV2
CASSGDRAEAFF
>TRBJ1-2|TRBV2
CASMRQGYGYTF
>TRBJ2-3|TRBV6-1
CASSARGSHTDTQYF
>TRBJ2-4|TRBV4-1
CASSQGPQGRVAKNIQYF
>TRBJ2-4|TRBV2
CASTPGPQNIQYF
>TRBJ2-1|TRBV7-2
CASSLEGQGAGEQFF
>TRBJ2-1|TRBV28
CASSPWTSGGAEQFF
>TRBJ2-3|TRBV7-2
CASSLAGASAADTQYF
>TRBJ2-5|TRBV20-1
CSASFAGVSETQYF
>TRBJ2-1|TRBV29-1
CSVGPGQGGYNEQFF
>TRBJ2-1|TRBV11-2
CASSKRGDSSYNEQFF
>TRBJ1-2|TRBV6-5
CASSYEQNYGYTF
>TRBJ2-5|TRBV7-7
CASSRDLQETQYF
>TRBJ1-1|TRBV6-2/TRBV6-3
CASSTETGEAFF
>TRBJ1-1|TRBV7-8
CASSSQDRGIMNTEAFF
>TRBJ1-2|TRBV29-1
CSVEGSYGYTF
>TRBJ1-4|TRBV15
CATSSRDRGHEKLFF
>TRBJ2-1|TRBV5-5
CASSAWIGNNEQFF
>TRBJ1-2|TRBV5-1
CASRDQQGANYGYTF
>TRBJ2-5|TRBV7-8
CASSPLDVQYF
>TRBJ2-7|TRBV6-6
CASRPRGSPYEQYF
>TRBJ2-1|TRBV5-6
CASSFQGSGGSYNEQFF
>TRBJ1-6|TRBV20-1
CSARGVTGHNSPLHF
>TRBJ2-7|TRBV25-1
CASSEGGHRTGSYEQYF
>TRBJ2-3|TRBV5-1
CASSPSGRWADTQYF
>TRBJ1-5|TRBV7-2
CASSKNPAGNQPQHF